The next 18 T cell receptor beta chains were all read from a single sample in a study of Graves' ophthalmopathy and Graves' hyperthyroidism listed by TCRdb under 2018. Sequencing relied on an Illumina HiSeq 2000. TCR beta CDR3 regions were amplified from RNA transcripts for repertoire sequencing. The first round was an RT-PCR using HTBI primers with the Qiagen OneStep RT-PCR kit, and this first round was followed by a second-round multiplex PCR, then size selection and purification. Using fastp at Q25 and MiXCR, TCRdb reprocessed the public reads and kept productive beta chains. For every CDR3 protein sequence, its rows merge into one entry that carries the most common genes and DNA. Present in this sample are about 180,000 distinct CDR3 sequences, less than 45% of which were seen just once. About 6% of the sample is taken by the ten largest. The sequenced material came from peripheral blood. The source is a woman aged 40 to 50 with Graves' ophthalmopathy. Donor details come from another sample of the same person, matched by shared clones.

This clonotype was observed at least ten times. The J gene is TRBJ2-2, the V gene TRBV19, with 8 bases lining up with TRBD1. The CDR3 totals 20 residues. Germline V gene data show CDR1 as LNHDA and CDR2 as SQIVND (reference sequence). V shed 5 bases, J shed 1 base, and the junction held 18 bases outside the gene matches. CDR3 sequence reads: CASSPRGTGSPFLNTGELFF. As DNA, the CDR3 is TGTGCCAGTAGTCCGCGTGGGACAGGCTCCCCCTTTTTGAACACCGGGGAGCTGTTTTTT.

This clonotype was seen at least ten times. The chain employs TRBV6-2 or TRBV6-3 and TRBJ1-2; a weak D match, TRBD1 (5 bases). V shed 7 bases and J shed 4 bases, with 10 bases lying between them. The germline gives CDR1 MNHEY, CDR2 SVGEGT. This CDR3 comprises 12 residues. CDR3 sequence reads: CASKETVYGYTF. CDR3 DNA sequence: TGTGCCAGCAAAGAGACAGTCTATGGCTACACCTTC.

This clonotype was observed at least ten times. V gene TRBV6-5 combines with J gene TRBJ1-2; D might be TRBD1 (5 bases). Germline CDR1 and CDR2: MNHEY and SVGAGI. The CDR3 sequence is 13 residues long. V lost 10 bases and J lost 2, with 14 bases in between. The CDR3 nucleotides read TGTGCCACCTCCGGGACGTCAAACTATGGCTACACCTTC. The encoded protein is CATSGTSNYGYTF.

The sample holds many counts of this clonotype. The chain links TRBV11-2 to TRBJ1-2; TRBD1 matches at 10 bases. Losses at the gene ends were 4 bases for V and 3 bases for J; bases not matched to a gene: 8. Germline values: CDR1 SGHAT, CDR2 FQNNGV. This CDR3 is built from 16 residues. The CDR3: CASSYRTGGDYYGYTF. CDR3 DNA: TGTGCCAGCAGCTACCGGACAGGGGGGGATTACTATGGCTACACCTTC.

The rearrangement uses TRBV6-1 and TRBJ2-7; 7 nucleotides line up with TRBD1. Germline lookup yields CDR1 MNHNS and CDR2 SASEGT. The CDR3 is 18 residues long. V dropped 2 bases and J dropped 3; count of bases not matched to a gene: 16. In nucleotides, the CDR3 is TGTGCCAGCAGTGAACTCCCTCCGGTTTCGACAGGGCTCTACGAGCAGTACTTC. It yields the protein CASSELPPVSTGLYEQYF.

At least ten counts were recorded for this clonotype. CDR3 DNA: TGTGCCAGCAGTTTACAGCGTAACGGCTACACCTTC. The encoded protein is CASSLQRNGYTF. The chain uses TRBV12-3 or TRBV12-4 and TRBJ1-2; no clear D. CDR3 length: 12 amino acids. Trimming pared 2 bases from V and 8 bases from J, leaving 9 bases between.

For the CDR3, the DNA is TGTGCTAGTGGCCCGGACAGGTCCGAGCAGTACTTC. Translated, it gives CASGPDRSEQYF. The chain combines TRBV12-5 with TRBJ2-7; 7 nucleotides line up with TRBD1. CDR1 is LGHNT, CDR2 FRNRAP, per germline. Unmatched junction bases numbered 5, after V lost 6 bases and J lost 6 bases. The CDR3 loop spans 12 amino acids.

This clonotype was detected many times. The chain carries TRBV7-9 and TRBJ1-2; no clear D gene. Germline-derived CDR1 and CDR2 are SEHNR and FQNEAQ (reference sequence). V lost 1 base to trimming and J lost 4 bases, with 4 bases between them. The CDR3 is 12 residues long. CDR3 sequence (DNA): TGTGCCAGCAGCTTAGATACCTATGGCTACACCTTC. Its translation: CASSLDTYGYTF. Using reference TRBV7-9 and TRBJ1-2 for the parts outside the CDR3, the full variable domain is DTGVSQNPRHKITKRGQNVTFRCDPISEHNRLYWYRQTLGQGPEFLTYFQNEAQLEKSRLLSDRFSAERPKGSFSTLEIQRTEQGDSAMYLCASSLDTYGYTFGSGTRLTVV.

This clonotype came up many times. V usage is TRBV6-5 and J usage is TRBJ2-7; D is undetermined. Germline V gene data show CDR1 as MNHEY and CDR2 as SVGAGI. V dropped 8 bases and J dropped 1 base, with 12 bases sitting between them. This CDR3 has 13 amino acids. CDR3 bases: TGTGCCAGCCGCGGCCCATTTTCCTACGAGCAGTACTTC. Its translation: CASRGPFSYEQYF.

This clonotype was seen repeatedly, ten times or more. This chain uses TRBV6-1 with TRBJ2-7, with D perhaps TRBD1 or TRBD2 (6 bases each). From germline, CDR1 is MNHNS and CDR2 SASEGT. With 6 bases removed from V and 3 bases from J, the gap between germline ends came to 18 bases. The CDR3 contains 15 residues. CDR3 nucleotides: TGTGCCAGCAGGAAGGGAGGACAGCACAACTACGAGCAGTACTTC. Its protein is CASRKGGQHNYEQYF.

The rearrangement joins TRBV19 to TRBJ1-1, with D perhaps matching TRBD1 (6 bases). CDR1 and CDR2 from the germline V gene are LNHDA and SQIVND (reference sequence). The length of the CDR3 is 14 residues. The CDR3 spells CGGREGHMNTEAFF. CDR3 nucleotide sequence: TGTGGTGGGCGCGAGGGACACATGAACACTGAAGCTTTCTTT.

This clonotype turned up a few times. V usage is TRBV7-2 and J usage is TRBJ2-5; unclear D gene. The germline V gene encodes CDR1 SGHTA and CDR2 FQGNSA. V lost 1 base to trimming and J lost 4 bases, with 13 bases between them. This CDR3 is built from 15 residues. Written as DNA, the CDR3 is TGTGCCAGCAGCTTAGGGAGCATTGGACCAGAGACCCAGTACTTC. Protein sequence: CASSLGSIGPETQYF. The variable domain in full, completed from reference TRBV7-2 and TRBJ2-5, reads GAGVSQSPSNKVTEKGKDVELRCDPISGHTALYWYRQSLGQGLEFLIYFQGNSAPDKSGLPSDRFSAERTGGSVSTLTIQRTQQEDSAVYLCASSLGSIGPETQYFGPGTRLLVL.

This clonotype was detected ten times or more. V gene TRBV6-5 combines with J gene TRBJ1-1; 10 bases fit TRBD1. In germline, CDR1 is MNHEY, CDR2 SVGAGI. The J segment lost 13 bases and the V segment lost 0 bases, leaving 14 bases of the junction unmatched. The CDR3 has 16 amino acids. Here the CDR3 DNA reads TGTGCCAGCAGTTACTCGCGGATCCCGGGACAGGGGAGTGGTTTCTTT. This encodes CASSYSRIPGQGSGFF.

This clonotype was counted ten times or more. The genes are TRBV11-3 and TRBJ1-1; D is ambiguous. Germline V gene data show CDR1 as SGHNT and CDR2 as YENEEA. CDR3 length equals 14 residues. The V and J ends lost 4 bases and 2 bases respectively, with 11 bases between them. The CDR3 loop is CASSSRHTNTEAFF. In nucleotides, the CDR3 is TGTGCCAGCAGCTCGCGGCATACAAACACTGAAGCTTTCTTT.

The table lists this clonotype with a few counts. This chain links TRBV27 with TRBJ1-2; a possible D gene is TRBD1 (5 bases). Germline assignment: CDR1 MNHEY and CDR2 SMNVEV (reference sequence). V was cut by 2 bases and J by 8 bases, with 9 bases left in between. The CDR3 runs to 12 residues. CDR3 residues: CASSLTGLGYTF. In nucleotides, the CDR3 is TGTGCCAGCAGTTTAACGGGGCTCGGCTACACCTTC.

This clonotype was seen many times. This chain uses TRBV12-3 or TRBV12-4 with TRBJ1-1; D ambiguous. Trimming pared 5 bases from V and 11 bases from J, leaving 18 bases between. CDR3 length: 13 amino acids. CDR3 amino acids: CASSPLGRAGAFF. The CDR3 DNA follows: TGTGCCAGCAGTCCCCTTGGGAGGGCGGGGGCTTTCTTT.

The sample holds many counts of this clonotype. The V gene is TRBV3-1, the J gene TRBJ2-4; D is ambiguous. Germline lookup yields CDR1 LGHDT and CDR2 YNNKEL (reference sequence). This CDR3 contains 14 residues. Deletions cut 1 base from V and 8 bases from J, with 12 bases between. The CDR3 coding sequence is TGTGCCAGCAGCCAAGGGGCAGGTGTGGACATTCAGTACTTC. Its translation: CASSQGAGVDIQYF.

This clonotype has at least ten counts. The rearrangement joins TRBV19 to TRBJ2-4; D gene uncertain. The CDR3 has 11 residues. Per the germline V gene, CDR1 is LNHDA and CDR2 is SQIVND (reference sequence). Trimming removed 3 bases at V and 11 bases at J, with 8 bases between. The CDR3 spells CASSIRLVQYF. CDR3 in DNA: TGTGCCAGTAGTATTCGACTGGTTCAGTACTTC.